The subject of this entry is one T cell receptor beta chain. These data originate in a study of T cell changes during pregnancy in multiple sclerosis. Assay used: immunoSEQ multiplex PCR; TCRdb lists only in-frame clones, some missing. The top ten clones hold less than 2.5% of a sample with more than 55,000 clones, 90% of them seen once. The V gene lost 0 bases and the J gene lost 1 base, with 10 bases spanning the gap. CDR1 and CDR2 from the germline V gene are MDHEN and SYDVKM. This CDR3 has 15 residues. Here the sequenced sample was peripheral blood, taken in the first trimester of pregnancy. This chain uses TRBV28 with TRBJ2-7; D is possibly TRBD2 (6 bases). This TCR was recovered from a female donor in good health, enrolled as a control in a pregnancy study. The CDR3 coding sequence is TGTGCCAGCAGTTTATGGGGCGGGGCTTCCTACGAGCAGTACTTC. This translates into CASSLWGGASYEQYF.